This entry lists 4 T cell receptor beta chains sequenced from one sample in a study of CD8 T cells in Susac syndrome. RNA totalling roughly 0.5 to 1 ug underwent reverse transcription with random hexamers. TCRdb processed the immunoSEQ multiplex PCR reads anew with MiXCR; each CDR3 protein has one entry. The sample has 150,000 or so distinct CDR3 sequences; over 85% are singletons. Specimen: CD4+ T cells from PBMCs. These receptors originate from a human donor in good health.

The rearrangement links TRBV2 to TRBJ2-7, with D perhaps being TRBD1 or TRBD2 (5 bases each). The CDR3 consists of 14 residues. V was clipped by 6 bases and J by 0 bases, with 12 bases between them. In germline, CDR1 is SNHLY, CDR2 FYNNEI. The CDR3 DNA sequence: TGTGCCAGCAGATATGAGGGGTCCTCCTACGAGCAGTACTTC. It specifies CASRYEGSSYEQYF.

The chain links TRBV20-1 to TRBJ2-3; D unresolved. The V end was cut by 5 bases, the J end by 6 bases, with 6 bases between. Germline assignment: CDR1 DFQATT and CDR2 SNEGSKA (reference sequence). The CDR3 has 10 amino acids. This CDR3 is CSAAYDTQYF. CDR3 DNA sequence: TGCAGTGCTGCCTATGATACGCAGTATTTT.

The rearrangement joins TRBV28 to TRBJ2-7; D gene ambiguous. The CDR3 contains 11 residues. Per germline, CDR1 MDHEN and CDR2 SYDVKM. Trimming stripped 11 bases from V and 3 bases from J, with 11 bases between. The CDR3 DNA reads TGTGCCGTCAGTGAGAACTACGAGCAGTACTTC. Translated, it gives CAVSENYEQYF.

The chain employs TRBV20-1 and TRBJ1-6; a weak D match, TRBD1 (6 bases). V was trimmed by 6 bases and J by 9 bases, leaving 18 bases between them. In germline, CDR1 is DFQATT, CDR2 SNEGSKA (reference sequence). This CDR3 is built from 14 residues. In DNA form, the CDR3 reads TGCAGTGCCCAGACAGGCGGGATAGGTTCACCCCTCCACTTT. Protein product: CSAQTGGIGSPLHF.